This TCR beta chain appears in the sequencing data of a study of blood T cell repertoires in COVID-19. Profiling relied on immunoSEQ multiplex PCR, and the TCRdb table lists in-frame clones only, not all of them. The top ten hold less than 11% of the sample, which has some 370,000 clones, more than 75% seen once. This clone was observed once. The source material was peripheral blood. The receptor comes from a woman in her twenties or thirties with COVID-19, enrolled during active disease.

The CDR3 region is CASSIGQAVQNEKLFF. CDR3 coding DNA: TGTGCCAGTAGTATAGGCCAGGCCGTGCAGAATGAAAAACTGTTTTTT. The gene calls are TRBV19 and TRBJ1-4; the D is unclear. Trimming pared 1 base from V and 5 bases from J, leaving 14 bases between. This CDR3 has 16 amino acids. The germline V gene encodes CDR1 LNHDA and CDR2 SQIVND (reference sequence).